This is a list of T cell receptor beta chains from one sample in a study of blood T cell repertoires in COVID-19. Generated by immunoSEQ multiplex PCR, the TCRdb table keeps only in-frame clones and is missing some. The sample comprises fewer than 200,000 clones, about 80% of which are singletons, and 26% rests with the top ten. Sequenced material: peripheral blood. These receptor sequences come from a woman in her 70s with acute or convalescent COVID-19. CDR3s include the opening cysteine and the closing phenylalanine or tryptophan. Fields, in order: CDR3 protein, CDR3 DNA, J gene, D gene, clone size, V gene. A D gene is named only where the DNA matches it firmly. Expanded clones are given a class, and other clones once, few, many or no size at all.

cdr3_aa: CASSLQNYNSPLHF
cdr3_nt: TGTGCCAGCAGCTTACAGAACTATAATTCACCCCTCCACTTT
j_call: TRBJ1-6
d_call: -
clone_size: -
v_call: TRBV7-3

cdr3_aa: CASSPNWAGGYNEQFF
cdr3_nt: TGTGCCAGCAGCCCCAACTGGGCGGGAGGATACAATGAGCAGTTCTTC
j_call: TRBJ2-1
d_call: TRBD2
clone_size: -
v_call: TRBV3-1/TRBV3-2

cdr3_aa: CASSPTKVQETQYF
cdr3_nt: TGTGCCAGTAGCCCCACTAAAGTTCAAGAGACCCAGTACTTC
j_call: TRBJ2-5
d_call: -
clone_size: few
v_call: TRBV19

cdr3_aa: CASSLGAGSDNEQFF
cdr3_nt: TGCGCCAGCAGCTTGGGGGCTGGTTCAGACAATGAGCAGTTCTTC
j_call: TRBJ2-1
d_call: -
clone_size: -
v_call: TRBV5-1

cdr3_aa: CASSRQGIEQYF
cdr3_nt: TGTGCCAGCAGTCGACAGGGAATCGAGCAGTACTTC
j_call: TRBJ2-7
d_call: TRBD1
clone_size: -
v_call: TRBV12-3/TRBV12-4

cdr3_aa: CASSRGLEAFF
cdr3_nt: TGTGCCAGCAGCCGCGGGCTAGAAGCTTTCTTT
j_call: TRBJ1-1
d_call: -
clone_size: -
v_call: TRBV5-8

cdr3_aa: CASRTEGDLNEQFF
cdr3_nt: TGCGCCAGCAGAACAGAAGGTGACCTTAATGAGCAGTTCTTC
j_call: TRBJ2-1
d_call: -
clone_size: -
v_call: TRBV5-1

cdr3_aa: CASSPRTSGSGTDTQYF
cdr3_nt: TGTGCCAGCAGCCCACGGACTAGCGGGAGTGGCACAGATACGCAGTATTTT
j_call: TRBJ2-3
d_call: TRBD2
clone_size: -
v_call: TRBV3-1/TRBV3-2

cdr3_aa: CASSVSGRHNEQFF
cdr3_nt: TGTGCCAGCAGTGTAAGCGGGCGGCACAATGAGCAGTTCTTC
j_call: TRBJ2-1
d_call: -
clone_size: few
v_call: TRBV9

cdr3_aa: CASRASSYEQYF
cdr3_nt: TGTGCCAGCAGGGCCAGCTCCTACGAGCAGTACTTC
j_call: TRBJ2-7
d_call: -
clone_size: once
v_call: TRBV5-6

cdr3_aa: CASSQGTGGVGGYTF
cdr3_nt: TGTGCCAGCAGCCAGGGGACAGGGGGCGTCGGTGGCTACACCTTC
j_call: TRBJ1-2
d_call: TRBD1
clone_size: -
v_call: TRBV3-1/TRBV3-2

cdr3_aa: CSVDLAGVETQYF
cdr3_nt: TGCAGCGTTGACCTAGCGGGAGTGGAAACGCAGTATTTT
j_call: TRBJ2-3
d_call: TRBD2
clone_size: -
v_call: TRBV29-1

cdr3_aa: CASGFRAWTEAFTDTQYF
cdr3_nt: TGTGCTAGTGGTTTTAGGGCCTGGACAGAAGCCTTCACAGATACGCAGTATTTT
j_call: TRBJ2-3
d_call: -
clone_size: -
v_call: TRBV12-5

cdr3_aa: CASSIPRRQGGFGNQPQHF
cdr3_nt: TGTGCCAGTAGTATCCCCCGAAGACAGGGGGGATTTGGCAATCAGCCCCAGCATTTT
j_call: TRBJ1-5
d_call: TRBD1
clone_size: few
v_call: TRBV19

cdr3_aa: CASSQLLSGSSYNEQFF
cdr3_nt: TGTGCCAGCAGCCAACTACTTAGCGGGAGCTCCTACAATGAGCAGTTCTTC
j_call: TRBJ2-1
d_call: TRBD2
clone_size: -
v_call: TRBV3-1/TRBV3-2

cdr3_aa: CAISDGREVGDTQYF
cdr3_nt: TGTGCCATCAGTGACGGGAGAGAGGTCGGGGATACGCAGTATTTT
j_call: TRBJ2-3
d_call: -
clone_size: -
v_call: TRBV10-3

cdr3_aa: CASRNLGEDYGYTF
cdr3_nt: TGTGCCAGTAGGAACCTGGGGGAGGACTATGGCTACACCTTC
j_call: TRBJ1-2
d_call: -
clone_size: few
v_call: TRBV19

cdr3_aa: CASSLLLRGGRLNTEAFF
cdr3_nt: TGTGCCAGCAGCTTGCTGTTACGCGGGGGAAGGTTAAACACTGAAGCTTTCTTT
j_call: TRBJ1-1
d_call: -
clone_size: -
v_call: TRBV5-6

cdr3_aa: CASSLDRFGNEQFF
cdr3_nt: TGTGCCAGCAGCTTGGACAGGTTTGGCAATGAGCAGTTCTTC
j_call: TRBJ2-1
d_call: -
clone_size: -
v_call: TRBV5-6

cdr3_aa: CASTQTSGNYEQYF
cdr3_nt: TGTGCCAGTACCCAGACTAGCGGGAACTACGAGCAGTACTTC
j_call: TRBJ2-7
d_call: TRBD2
clone_size: -
v_call: TRBV19

cdr3_aa: CASSGDSIPGAFF
cdr3_nt: TGTGCCAGCAGTGGCGACAGTATACCCGGAGCTTTCTTT
j_call: TRBJ1-1
d_call: -
clone_size: -
v_call: TRBV25-1

cdr3_aa: CASSPPQGSENEQFF
cdr3_nt: TGTGCCAGCTCCCCTCCCCAGGGGTCAGAGAATGAGCAGTTCTTC
j_call: TRBJ2-1
d_call: -
clone_size: -
v_call: TRBV18

cdr3_aa: CASSEPPLSEQYF
cdr3_nt: TGTGCCAGCAGTGAACCCCCCCTTTCCGAGCAGTACTTC
j_call: TRBJ2-7
d_call: -
clone_size: -
v_call: TRBV2

cdr3_aa: CASSPRGGEGWAKNIQYF
cdr3_nt: TGTGCCAGCAGTCCCCGGGGGGGAGAGGGTTGGGCCAAAAACATTCAGTACTTC
j_call: TRBJ2-4
d_call: TRBD2
clone_size: -
v_call: TRBV9

cdr3_aa: CASSQWDRPGLAGQYF
cdr3_nt: TGTGCCAGCAGCCAATGGGACAGACCAGGACTAGCGGGGCAGTATTTT
j_call: TRBJ2-3
d_call: TRBD2
clone_size: -
v_call: TRBV3-1/TRBV3-2

cdr3_aa: CASRRQGPTDTQYF
cdr3_nt: TGTGCCAGCAGACGGCAGGGCCCCACAGATACGCAGTATTTT
j_call: TRBJ2-3
d_call: -
clone_size: -
v_call: TRBV7-9

cdr3_aa: CSASRGTSGSTDTQYF
cdr3_nt: TGCAGTGCTAGTCGCGGGACTAGCGGCTCCACAGATACGCAGTATTTT
j_call: TRBJ2-3
d_call: TRBD2
clone_size: -
v_call: TRBV20-1

cdr3_aa: CASSRLAEPGVSF
cdr3_nt: TGTGCCAGCAGTAGACTAGCGGAGCCCGGGGTCAGTTTC
j_call: TRBJ2-7
d_call: TRBD2
clone_size: -
v_call: TRBV6-5

cdr3_aa: CAWSFTGTNQPQHF
cdr3_nt: TGTGCCTGGAGTTTTACAGGTACCAATCAGCCCCAGCATTTT
j_call: TRBJ1-5
d_call: -
clone_size: once
v_call: TRBV30

cdr3_aa: CASSRDYANEQFF
cdr3_nt: TGTGCCAGCAGCCGAGACTACGCCAATGAGCAGTTCTTC
j_call: TRBJ2-1
d_call: -
clone_size: -
v_call: TRBV11-3

cdr3_aa: CASSLATGPDTQYF
cdr3_nt: TGTGCCAGCAGCTTAGCGACAGGGCCTGATACGCAGTATTTT
j_call: TRBJ2-3
d_call: TRBD1
clone_size: -
v_call: TRBV7-2

cdr3_aa: CATKHGRANNEQFF
cdr3_nt: TGTGCCACCAAGCACGGGAGGGCCAACAATGAGCAGTTCTTC
j_call: TRBJ2-1
d_call: TRBD2
clone_size: once
v_call: TRBV15

cdr3_aa: CASSLWSGSTDTQYF
cdr3_nt: TGTGCCAGCAGCCTATGGAGCGGGAGCACAGATACGCAGTATTTT
j_call: TRBJ2-3
d_call: -
clone_size: -
v_call: TRBV7-9

cdr3_aa: CASGTSGNTDTQYF
cdr3_nt: TGTGCCAGCGGGACTAGCGGGAACACAGATACGCAGTATTTT
j_call: TRBJ2-3
d_call: TRBD2
clone_size: few
v_call: TRBV7-9

cdr3_aa: CASSLAGSGANVLTF
cdr3_nt: TGTGCCAGCAGCCTCGCAGGGTCTGGGGCCAACGTCCTGACTTTC
j_call: TRBJ2-6
d_call: -
clone_size: -
v_call: TRBV7-6

cdr3_aa: CASSARVLSSYNEQFF
cdr3_nt: TGTGCCAGCAGCGCGCGTGTGTTAAGCTCCTACAATGAGCAGTTCTTC
j_call: TRBJ2-1
d_call: -
clone_size: -
v_call: TRBV9

cdr3_aa: CASSHTTEEETQYF
cdr3_nt: TGTGCCAGTAGTCACACGACAGAAGAAGAGACCCAGTACTTC
j_call: TRBJ2-5
d_call: -
clone_size: once
v_call: TRBV19

cdr3_aa: CASRAINQPQHF
cdr3_nt: TGTGCCAGCAGGGCCATAAATCAGCCCCAGCATTTT
j_call: TRBJ1-5
d_call: -
clone_size: -
v_call: TRBV2

cdr3_aa: CASSTDRVQPQHF
cdr3_nt: TGTGCCAGTAGCACCGACAGGGTTCAGCCCCAGCATTTT
j_call: TRBJ1-5
d_call: TRBD1
clone_size: -
v_call: TRBV19

cdr3_aa: CASSPQGRGLSTF
cdr3_nt: TGCGCCAGCAGCCCCCAGGGCAGGGGTTTATCCACCTTC
j_call: TRBJ1-2
d_call: -
clone_size: -
v_call: TRBV5-1

cdr3_aa: CASRPGAGGQYEQYF
cdr3_nt: TGTGCCAGCAGACCAGGGGCGGGAGGGCAATATGAGCAGTACTTC
j_call: TRBJ2-7
d_call: TRBD2
clone_size: -
v_call: TRBV2

cdr3_aa: CASSLEGTYSNQPQHF
cdr3_nt: TGTGCCAGCAGCTTAGAAGGGACATATAGCAATCAGCCCCAGCATTTT
j_call: TRBJ1-5
d_call: -
clone_size: -
v_call: TRBV7-2

cdr3_aa: CASSLNRGSPLHF
cdr3_nt: TGTGCCAGCAGCTTAAATAGGGGTTCACCCCTCCACTTT
j_call: TRBJ1-6
d_call: -
clone_size: few
v_call: TRBV7-3

cdr3_aa: CASSGGQGHEQFF
cdr3_nt: TGTGCCAGCAGTGGGGGACAGGGACATGAGCAGTTCTTC
j_call: TRBJ2-1
d_call: TRBD1
clone_size: few
v_call: TRBV25-1

cdr3_aa: CASSHEKGQGTYEQYF
cdr3_nt: TGCGCCAGCAGCCACGAAAAAGGACAGGGAACCTACGAGCAGTACTTC
j_call: TRBJ2-7
d_call: TRBD1
clone_size: -
v_call: TRBV4-1

cdr3_aa: CASSNLRGGNNEQFF
cdr3_nt: TGTGCCAGCAGTAACCTCCGGGGGGGGAACAATGAGCAGTTCTTC
j_call: TRBJ2-1
d_call: TRBD2
clone_size: -
v_call: TRBV3-1/TRBV3-2

cdr3_aa: CASSLAGGGNYGYTF
cdr3_nt: TGCGCCAGCAGCTTGGCTGGGGGAGGGAACTATGGCTACACCTTC
j_call: TRBJ1-2
d_call: -
clone_size: -
v_call: TRBV5-1

cdr3_aa: CASSIFVSTGGYNTEAFF
cdr3_nt: TGTGCCAGCAGTATTTTTGTATCGACAGGGGGCTATAACACTGAAGCTTTCTTT
j_call: TRBJ1-1
d_call: TRBD1
clone_size: few
v_call: TRBV5-6

cdr3_aa: CASSVRGRGTGLAGGPKNIQYF
cdr3_nt: TGTGCCAGCAGCGTGAGAGGGAGGGGTACCGGACTAGCGGGAGGGCCCAAAAACATTCAGTACTTC
j_call: TRBJ2-4
d_call: TRBD2
clone_size: -
v_call: TRBV9

cdr3_aa: CASSQDPQSSYNEQFF
cdr3_nt: TGTGCCAGCAGCCAAGATCCACAAAGCTCCTACAATGAGCAGTTCTTC
j_call: TRBJ2-1
d_call: -
clone_size: -
v_call: TRBV3-1/TRBV3-2

cdr3_aa: CASSLGQGATNEKLFF
cdr3_nt: TGTGCCAGCAGCCTGGGGCAGGGTGCAACTAATGAAAAACTGTTTTTT
j_call: TRBJ1-4
d_call: -
clone_size: few
v_call: TRBV5-4

cdr3_aa: CASSLTPNEQYF
cdr3_nt: TGTGCCAGCAGCCTTACTCCCAACGAGCAGTACTTC
j_call: TRBJ2-7
d_call: -
clone_size: -
v_call: TRBV3-1/TRBV3-2

cdr3_aa: CASSLSAGGPKDTQYF
cdr3_nt: TGTGCCAGCAGCTTATCAGCGGGAGGGCCAAAAGATACGCAGTATTTT
j_call: TRBJ2-3
d_call: TRBD2
clone_size: -
v_call: TRBV7-6

cdr3_aa: CAWRGGLRANEKLFF
cdr3_nt: TGTGCCTGGAGGGGGGGTCTCAGGGCTAATGAAAAACTGTTTTTT
j_call: TRBJ1-4
d_call: -
clone_size: -
v_call: TRBV30

cdr3_aa: CASSSSGATDNEQFF
cdr3_nt: TGTGCCAGCAGCTCGTCAGGGGCGACCGACAATGAGCAGTTCTTC
j_call: TRBJ2-1
d_call: -
clone_size: -
v_call: TRBV7-2

cdr3_aa: CASSLLQGRGYTF
cdr3_nt: TGTGCCAGCAGTTTATTGCAGGGTCGGGGCTACACCTTC
j_call: TRBJ1-2
d_call: -
clone_size: -
v_call: TRBV27